The clone carrying this T cell receptor beta chain was detected only a few times. Its antigen is unknown. This record belongs to a study of T cell responses to AZD1222 COVID-19 vaccine. Study results and caveats: Clonal diversity may have been underestimated, and the donors were mostly white British, with more females than males.

The protocol was immunoSEQ multiplex PCR, while the TCRdb copy is restricted to in-frame clones and leaves out a portion. The table lists 130,000 or so clones, about 93% of them singletons. V gave up 4 bases and J gave up 7 bases; unmatched junction bases: 3. There are 15 residues in the CDR3. Per the germline V gene, CDR1 is SEHNR and CDR2 is FQNEAQ (reference sequence). The sequenced sample was peripheral blood, obtained on day 0 of AZD1222 vaccination. This rearrangement joins TRBV7-9 to TRBJ2-2; 13 bases align to TRBD2. The receptor was derived from an adult in good health. CDR3 coding DNA: TGTGCCAGCAGCTGGGGACTAGCGGGGATCGGGGAGCTGTTTTTT. This encodes CASSWGLAGIGELFF.